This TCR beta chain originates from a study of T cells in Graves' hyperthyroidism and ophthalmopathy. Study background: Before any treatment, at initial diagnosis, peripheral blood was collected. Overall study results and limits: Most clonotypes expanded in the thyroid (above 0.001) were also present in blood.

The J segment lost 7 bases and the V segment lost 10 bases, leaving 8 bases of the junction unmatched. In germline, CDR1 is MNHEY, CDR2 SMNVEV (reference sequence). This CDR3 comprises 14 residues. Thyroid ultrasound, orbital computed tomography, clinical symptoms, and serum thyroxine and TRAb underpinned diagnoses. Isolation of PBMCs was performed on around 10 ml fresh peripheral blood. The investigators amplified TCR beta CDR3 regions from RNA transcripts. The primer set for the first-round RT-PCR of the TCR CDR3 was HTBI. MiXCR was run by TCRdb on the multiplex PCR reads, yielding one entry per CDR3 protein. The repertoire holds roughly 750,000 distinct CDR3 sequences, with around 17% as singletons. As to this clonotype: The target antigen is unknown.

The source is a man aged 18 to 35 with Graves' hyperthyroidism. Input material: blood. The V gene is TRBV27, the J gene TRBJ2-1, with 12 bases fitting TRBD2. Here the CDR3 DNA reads TGTGCCACCCACGGACTAGCGGGAACGAATGAGCAGTTCTTC. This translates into CATHGLAGTNEQFF.